The 18 T cell receptor beta chains reported below all come from one sample, sequenced in a study of cytomegalovirus exposure and HLA in healthy donors. PCR employed 60 Vbeta and 13 Jbeta primers. The data were produced by immunoSEQ multiplex PCR, yet TCRdb's version contains in-frame clones alone and is incomplete. The repertoire table contains about 88,000 clones. Sample: PBMCs. The receptors stem from a girl between 5 and 17 years old in good health and CMV-seropositive.

The chain uses TRBV5-1 and TRBJ2-5; TRBD1 matches 8 bases. Per germline, CDR1 SGHRS and CDR2 YFSETQ. This CDR3 has 15 amino acids. V dropped 4 bases and J dropped 1; count of bases not matched to a gene: 6. The CDR3 DNA is TGCGCCAGCAGCAGGAGGGACAGGACCCAAGAGACCCAGTACTTC. Protein sequence: CASSRRDRTQETQYF.

The V gene is TRBV6-5, the J gene TRBJ2-5, with 7 positions matching TRBD2. Germline assignment: CDR1 MNHEY and CDR2 SVGAGI. Germline trimming cut 0 bases from V and 5 bases from J; bases unmatched to any gene: 3. The CDR3 runs 14 residues. CDR3 loop: CASSYSAGGETQYF. The DNA of the CDR3 is TGTGCCAGCAGTTACTCGGCCGGGGGGGAGACCCAGTACTTC.

J is TRBJ1-1 and V is TRBV7-9, with unresolved D. The germline V gene has CDR1 SEHNR and CDR2 FQNEAQ (reference sequence). The CDR3 runs 14 residues. Trimming cost V 2 bases and J 3 bases, with 10 bases left between them. CDR3 in DNA: TGTGCCAGCAGCTTACCCCCGGAGCACACTGAAGCTTTCTTT. It is translated as CASSLPPEHTEAFF.

This chain connects TRBV5-1 to TRBJ1-1; TRBD1 matches 7 bases. Germline CDR1 reads SGHRS; CDR2 reads YFSETQ. V gave up 3 bases and J gave up 2 bases; unmatched junction bases: 4. This CDR3 is 14 amino acids long. CDR3 sequence (DNA): TGCGCCAGCAGCTCGACAGGGATTAACACTGAAGCTTTCTTT. This sequence encodes CASSSTGINTEAFF.

V is TRBV19 and J is TRBJ1-1; 9 bases fit TRBD1. CDR3 size: 13 residues. Trimming at V came to 9 bases and at J to 3 bases, leaving 5 bases not matched to a gene. The germline V gene has CDR1 LNHDA and CDR2 SQIVND (reference sequence). CDR3 in amino acids: CASGTGLDTEAFF. The CDR3 DNA follows: TGTGCCAGCGGGACAGGGTTGGACACTGAAGCTTTCTTT.

The genes are TRBV6-1 and TRBJ1-1; possibly TRBD1 for D (6 bases). The V gene's germline CDR1 is MNHNS and CDR2 SASEGT. The CDR3 contains 16 residues. Trimming shortened V by 1 base and J by 3 bases, and 15 bases separated the two germline ends. The CDR3 DNA is TGTGCCAGCAGTGAAGTCAGGGGCGGGAGGCACACTGAAGCTTTCTTT. It codes for CASSEVRGGRHTEAFF.

The chain is built from TRBV18 and TRBJ2-1; TRBD2 might be the D (6 bases). CDR1 is KGHSH, CDR2 LQKENI, per germline. The CDR3 is 17 amino acids. Trimming removed 5 bases from V and 5 bases from J, with 22 bases in between. The CDR3 bases are TGTGCCAGCTCAACTAGCCCGGTCTCTAGTGCTAACAATGAGCAGTTCTTC. This codes for CASSTSPVSSANNEQFF.

The rearrangement uses TRBV4-1 and TRBJ2-1; D might be TRBD1 (5 bases). The CDR3 sequence is 15 residues long. The germline gives CDR1 MGHRA, CDR2 YSYEKL. Trimming cost V 1 base and J 1 base, with 8 bases left between them. CDR3 amino acids: CASSQGQLSYNEQFF. The CDR3 DNA sequence: TGCGCCAGCAGCCAAGGACAGCTTTCCTACAATGAGCAGTTCTTC.

The chain links TRBV6-5 to TRBJ1-4; 7 positions match TRBD1. In germline, CDR1 is MNHEY, CDR2 SVGAGI. V lost 2 bases to trimming and J lost 8 bases; unmatched junction nucleotides: 5. The CDR3 totals 14 residues. CDR3: CASSYMTGYEKLFF. The CDR3 DNA reads as TGTGCCAGCAGTTACATGACAGGGTACGAAAAACTGTTTTTT.

The chain is built from TRBV10-2 and TRBJ2-7; no clear D gene. The ends were cut back, 6 bases at V and 2 bases at J, with 11 bases in the middle. This CDR3 spans 13 amino acids. Germline CDR1 and CDR2: WSHSY and SAAADI. This CDR3 is CASSLQMTYEQYF. The CDR3 DNA reads TGCGCCAGCAGCTTGCAGATGACCTACGAGCAGTACTTC.

This sequence joins TRBV7-2 and TRBJ1-6, with 8 positions matching TRBD1. The V segment lost 1 base and the J segment 8 bases; nucleotides outside the gene matches: 1. The CDR3 extends over 14 amino acids. Germline V gene data show CDR1 as SGHTA and CDR2 as FQGNSA. CDR3: CASSLDRGYSPLHF. The CDR3 nucleotides are TGTGCCAGCAGCTTAGACAGGGGGTATTCACCCCTCCACTTT.

This chain connects TRBV13 to TRBJ1-6, with TRBD1 matching over 8 bases. The CDR3 spans 14 residues. Germline CDR1 and CDR2: PRHDT and FYEKMQ (reference sequence). Trimming cost V 0 bases and J 8 bases; bases outside gene matches: 0. CDR3 DNA: TGTGCCAGCAGCTTAGGACAGGGGGATTCACCCCTCCACTTT. This translates into CASSLGQGDSPLHF.

The chain has TRBV2 and TRBJ2-7, with D perhaps matching TRBD1 (5 bases). V was shortened by 1 base and J by 5 bases, with 15 bases between the two germline ends. CDR1 is SNHLY, CDR2 FYNNEI, per germline. The CDR3 is 15 amino acids. The chain's CDR3 is CASSEGRAFLNEQYV. The CDR3, as DNA: TGTGCCAGCAGTGAAGGCAGGGCCTTTTTGAACGAGCAGTACGTC.

The chain uses TRBV18 and TRBJ2-5, with D possibly matching TRBD1 (5 bases). Germline CDR1 KGHSH, CDR2 LQKENI. CDR3 size: 19 residues. Trimming pared 2 bases from V and 4 bases from J, leaving 26 bases between. The CDR3 is CASSPISVRTARGGETQYF. CDR3 coding DNA: TGTGCCAGCTCACCAATCTCTGTCAGAACCGCTAGGGGTGGAGAGACCCAGTACTTC.

The chain joins TRBV18 to TRBJ1-6, with 7 bases aligning to TRBD1. Trimming cost V 3 bases and J 10 bases; bases outside gene matches: 12. The CDR3 has 16 amino acids. The germline gives CDR1 KGHSH, CDR2 LQKENI. CDR3 residues: CASSPGLQGSGSPLHF. CDR3 DNA: TGTGCCAGCTCACCCGGGCTACAGGGGTCGGGGTCACCCCTCCACTTT. The full variable domain, completed using reference TRBV18 and TRBJ1-6, is NAGVMQNPRHLVRRRGQEARLRCSPMKGHSHVYWYRQLPEEGLKFMVYLQKENIIDESGMPKERFSAEFPKEGPSILRIQQVVRGDSAAYFCASSPGLQGSGSPLHFGNGTRLTVT.

This rearrangement joins TRBV21-1 to TRBJ2-7; the D call TRBD2 from the table was never checked on the DNA. TRBV21-1 is a pseudogene locus. This CDR3 region has 13 residues. CDR3 coding DNA: TGTGCCAGCAGGTTTCGGGGGAAGGATGAGCAGTACGTC. The encoded protein is CASRFRGKDEQYV.

This chain uses TRBV2 with TRBJ1-2, with D hard to call. In germline, CDR1 is SNHLY, CDR2 FYNNEI. This CDR3 spans 14 amino acids. V lost 1 base and J 2 bases, leaving 8 bases between the germline ends. The CDR3 DNA follows: TGTGCCAGCAGTGAAGACGGAGGAAACTATGGCTACACCTTC. It encodes CASSEDGGNYGYTF.

J is TRBJ2-1 and V is TRBV4-1; TRBD2 aligns across 9 bases. V trimming: 0 bases; J trimming: 5 bases; junction bases outside the gene matches: 14. The germline V gene has CDR1 MGHRA and CDR2 YSYEKL. The CDR3 sequence is 19 residues long. This chain's CDR3 is CASSQEVSGGLRSDNEQFF. The CDR3 DNA sequence: TGCGCCAGCAGCCAAGAAGTTAGCGGGGGCTTAAGGTCCGACAATGAGCAGTTCTTC.